A selection of T cell receptor beta chains follows, all from one sample in a study of T cell responses to AZD1222 COVID-19 vaccine. The protocol was immunoSEQ multiplex PCR, while the TCRdb copy is restricted to in-frame clones and leaves out a portion. Counted here are approximately 80,000 clones, about 87% occurring once; the ten biggest clones make up about 5.7%. The specimen was peripheral blood, collected on day 0 of AZD1222 vaccination. The source is an adult in good health. The conserved cysteine and the conserved F or W are not part of the CDR3 here.

CDR3,V,J
ASSLNTGYSNQPQH,TRBV7-2,TRBJ1-5
ASSQATVEGVRGYT,TRBV27,TRBJ1-2
ASSEWSGMNTEAF,TRBV6-1,TRBJ1-1
ASSTGRGGARGEQY,TRBV7-2,TRBJ2-7
ASSLRMEETQY,TRBV5-6,TRBJ2-5
ACRIRAMNEKLF,TRBV28,TRBJ1-4
ASSFGTEYEKLF,TRBV5-4,TRBJ1-4
ASSRTTGFDEQY,TRBV4-1,TRBJ2-7
ASSLAGNEKLF,TRBV11-1,TRBJ1-4
ASNQGAIGTDTQY,TRBV2,TRBJ2-3
ASSVGVLSGGRDEQF,TRBV11-3,TRBJ2-1
ASSYDASSTGELF,TRBV6-5,TRBJ2-2
ASSLMGYQETQY,TRBV7-3,TRBJ2-5
ASSALGQGGVGYT,TRBV9,TRBJ1-2
ATSDPSKASMNGYT,TRBV24-1,TRBJ1-2
SVIGGYT,TRBV29-1,TRBJ1-2
ASSPSPAGYNEQF,TRBV4-1,TRBJ2-1
ASSSSGGEQY,TRBV11-2,TRBJ2-7
SGRTVFTEAF,TRBV29-1,TRBJ1-1
ASSFSQGANYEQY,TRBV11-2,TRBJ2-7
ASSQAGGIQETQY,TRBV3-1/TRBV3-2,TRBJ2-5
ASRAGFGRGEQF,TRBV2,TRBJ2-1
AISDGGGRNSPLH,TRBV10-3,TRBJ1-6
ASSLVPGAMGGANVLT,TRBV7-9,TRBJ2-6
ASSLEVGRVAF,TRBV5-1,TRBJ1-1
ASRQGFLGYT,TRBV27,TRBJ1-2
ASSLGLRGTDEQY,TRBV7-6,TRBJ2-7
ASSQGHEKLF,TRBV3-1/TRBV3-2,TRBJ1-4
ATSRILTEAF,TRBV15,TRBJ1-1
ASSLGGSGPTDTQY,TRBV5-5,TRBJ2-3
ASSLRGLGTGELF,TRBV14,TRBJ2-2
ASSYRQGAHYGYT,TRBV6-6,TRBJ1-2
AISESGAYIGFMNTEAF,TRBV10-3,TRBJ1-1
ASSLFLGGSEQF,TRBV14,TRBJ2-1
ASSQPREDRRRQPQH,TRBV4-2,TRBJ1-5
ASSATGGLNTEAF,TRBV19,TRBJ1-1
AWSDLRDRTYEQY,TRBV30,TRBJ2-7
ASSLQAVAFANYGYT,TRBV28,TRBJ1-2
ASRIRRGSSNQPQH,TRBV28,TRBJ1-5
SVEGRPEAF,TRBV29-1,TRBJ1-1
ASSVEGTIYGYT,TRBV4-1,TRBJ1-2
ASRGPGPNQPQH,TRBV6-5,TRBJ1-5
ASFGAQNTEAF,TRBV2,TRBJ1-1
ASSPPADRPYGYT,TRBV7-9,TRBJ1-2
AIRRQVPPQISYNEQF,TRBV6-6,TRBJ2-1
ASSSATNQPQH,TRBV12-3/TRBV12-4,TRBJ1-5
ASSGRLAPALDEQF,TRBV28,TRBJ2-1
ASSLILLATGSGTEAF,TRBV5-1,TRBJ1-1
ASSPSWDRVLNEKLF,TRBV11-2,TRBJ1-4
ASSTYPTEAF,TRBV6-5,TRBJ1-1
ASGLGGSKGYT,TRBV12-5,TRBJ1-2
ASRERGQGNQPQH,TRBV2,TRBJ1-5
ASSGGQRRGIQY,TRBV27,TRBJ2-4
SVRGNTEAF,TRBV29-1,TRBJ1-1
ASSLDRGTPLH,TRBV2,TRBJ1-6
ASSSRVGRDYGYT,TRBV11-2,TRBJ1-2